This T cell receptor beta chain was identified during a study of HIV-infected patients and healthy controls. Study background: CD8 counts did not change consistently during early therapy; the CD4:CD8 ratio climbed slightly.

General study points: Size-matched repertoire data failed to replicate the apparent Gini index recovery after therapy in HIV-infected patients.

This clonotype was recorded at least ten times. Its antigen is not known. cDNA was made from approximately 0.55 ug RNA using alpha and beta constant primers. Each of the alpha and beta chains got its own library through chain-specific third strand synthesis with indices. Each cDNA molecule was barcoded, and a single primer pair amplified each chain. Second strand DNA was synthesized using a primer at the SP2 site. TCRdb re-called the 5' RACE reads through MiXCR, storing one row per CDR3 protein. The sample contains 7,000 to 9,000 distinct CDR3 sequences, approximately 9.1% of which appear only once. All unsorted peripheral T cells were captured because whole blood was used without fractionation. The CDR3 sequence is 14 residues long. Trimming took 6 bases from V and 5 from J, leaving 16 bases between them.

This TCR derives from an adult with HIV infection. This chain joins TRBV12-3 or TRBV12-4 and TRBJ2-5, with D possibly matching TRBD2 (5 bases). Sequenced here: blood, sampled before antiretroviral therapy. CDR3 residues: CASRIEGGDETQYF. CDR3 DNA sequence: TGTGCCAGCAGAATCGAGGGTGGGGATGAGACCCAGTACTTC.